This TCR beta chain originates from a study of blood T cells in healthy people across ages (dated by TCRdb to between 2015 and 2016). Some background on the complete study: In model experiments, template switching captured roughly one uniquely barcoded TCR beta cDNA molecule for every two T cells. The study analyzed two additional independent replicas of 1 million unique cDNA reads from the same blood draw for two donors, one aged 18 to 30 and one aged 80 or older. Donors were grouped into four age groups: young (average approximately 15 years), middle-aged (39), aged (roughly 67) and long-lived (about 89). To track age-related changes in TCR beta repertoire diversity, the study relied on deep sequencing normalized with unique cDNA molecular identifiers.

The receptor library was made with 5' RACE. The sequencer listed for this sample is Illumina HiSeq 2500. A second PCR of roughly 6 to 11 cycles was run with a J-beta primer mix and a sample-barcoded 5' primer. A template-switch 5' adaptor carrying 12 random nucleotides introduced a unique molecular identifier onto each TCR beta cDNA molecule. Each sample yielded at least 2.5 million CDR3-containing paired-end reads. First-strand cDNA was synthesized from all RNA with the Mint cDNA synthesis kit, primed by a TRBC-specific oligonucleotide. All cDNA was treated with uracil-DNA glycosylase and then went through a first 18-cycle PCR with the universal primers M1SS and BC2_uni_R. In the authors' own workflow: Normalization of each sample was performed by random selection of 1 million high-quality reads, each carrying a distinct molecular identifier. Instead of being binned into consensus sequences, reads that shared molecular identifiers were thrown out. MiTCR, with a Q25 quality threshold and the strictest error-elimination algorithm, was used for CDR3 identification, clonotype clustering and error correction. Lower-bound total TCR beta diversity was estimated with a nonparametric unseen species model using Euler transformation. Clones were called with MiXCR by TCRdb after fastp trimmed the public reads at Q25, and only in-frame beta chains were retained. Each CDR3 protein gets just one entry, which takes the most common genes and DNA from the rows behind it. TCRdb assigned the V and J calls; the authors' analysis was not used. Here the sample has some 930,000 distinct CDR3 sequences; 25% to 30% occur a single time. The top ten hold approximately 10% of the sample.

The donors were under 40 Caucasian individuals from Russia, aged 6 to 90 years, who were systemically healthy. Around 9.7 milliliters of peripheral blood were collected from each donor into EDTA-treated Vacutainer tubes. PBMCs were isolated by Ficoll-Paque density-gradient centrifugation, with at least 6 million obtained per sample. Trizol reagent was used to extract total RNA from PBMCs, with at least 6 micrograms per sample. For every donor, flow cytometry on a PBMC aliquot measured the percentage of naive CD45RAhigh/CD27high T cells. This clonotype occurred a few times. Its antigen specificity is not known. No much larger clonotype is one base removed from it; base qualities were not supplied. The CDR3, cysteine through phenylalanine, is 15 amino acids long. Only CDR3 DNA remains: 45 bases, in frame from the first base. CDR1 MGHRA and CDR2 YSYEKL are derived from the germline V gene. V is trimmed back by 2 bases and J by 1 base, and the junction contains 2 bases that no gene match accounts for.

The paper's findings and limits, for the study overall: Observed TCR beta diversity per million T cells fell roughly linearly with age, and a significant reduction was already apparent by age roughly 40. Total diversity estimates from one million sequenced T cells were considered lower bounds and underestimates. Because donor CMV infection status was unknown, age-related changes in expanded clonotypes were potentially confounded. Compared with the aged group, more naive CD4+ T cells, fewer expanded clones and increased TCR diversity were shown by the long-lived group, suggesting age selection. The percentage of naive T cells measured by flow cytometry correlated strongly with observed TCR beta diversity. Conclusive comparison of naive and antigen-experienced compartments was prevented by the profiling of bulk unsorted PBMCs.

This sample was also put to use in a study of T cells of mothers and their children. Per that second paper: Nine systemically healthy Caucasian individuals served as donors, namely three mothers together with their six children. cDNA synthesis used all of the extracted RNA, with around 1.6 ug of RNA in each 15 ul reaction. Sample barcodes and 2-4 random nucleotides were added via the M1S primer in the second PCR. Over 8 million TCR beta CDR3 reads were obtained for each mother, and 2.7 million or so reads were obtained for each child. Thymic selection shapes the output of TCR recombination in a similar way in related and unrelated pairs, and inherited differences have a minor effect. Related mother-child pairs always showed normalized repertoire overlap that was slightly higher than in unrelated mother-child pairs, though the difference was never significant. Persistent microchimeric T cell clones were not detected, at a sensitivity of approximately 100 clones per million clonotypes. To look for features that set related mother-child pairs apart from unrelated individuals, the researchers ran deep NGS to compare the TCR beta repertoires of mothers and children. Mothers averaged 40 +/- 4 years of age and children averaged about 10 +/- 4 years. After adapters were ligated using NEBNext reagents, the libraries underwent 100+100 nt paired-end sequencing on an Illumina HiSeq 2000. To prevent cross-contamination, the mother and child libraries were prepared a month apart and were sequenced in separate runs. Each donor had between about 450,000 and 2,200,000 distinct TCR beta clonotypes identified. Naive TCR beta clonotypes were estimated from low-frequency clonotypes matched to each donor's FACS-determined naive share, without sorting.

The receptor chain draws on TRBV4-1 and TRBJ2-5; TRBD2 lines up with 9 middle nucleotides. The origin of this receptor is a woman aged 40 to 50 in good health. The sequenced sample was blood. The base sequence is TGCGCCAGCAGCCAACCTAGCGGGGCCCAAGAGACCCAGTACTTC. This gives the protein CASSQPSGAQETQYF.